The 13 T cell receptor beta chains below come from one sample, sequenced in a study of blood T cells in healthy people across ages. A second about 6 to 12 cycle PCR used barcoded and J-beta primers. From the 5' RACE reads, TCRdb called clonotypes with MiXCR, one entry per CDR3 protein. The table lists about 1.7 million distinct CDR3 sequences, roughly 27% of them singletons, with roughly 8.2% in the top ten. The sequencing input was blood. These receptors were taken from a woman aged 25 to 45 in good health.

The chain couples TRBV2 to TRBJ1-2; D gene uncertain. With 4 bases removed from V and 0 bases from J, the gap between germline ends came to 12 bases. There are 15 residues in the CDR3. From germline, CDR1 is SNHLY and CDR2 FYNNEI. CDR3 in amino acids: CASSGWDTANYGYTF. The CDR3 bases are TGTGCCAGCAGTGGCTGGGATACTGCTAACTATGGCTACACCTTC.

V usage is TRBV28 and J usage is TRBJ1-6, with 9 bases aligning to TRBD1. The V and J ends lost 5 bases and 8 bases, in that order; junction bases with no gene match: 4. CDR3 length: 14 amino acids. The germline V gene encodes CDR1 MDHEN and CDR2 SYDVKM. Here the CDR3 reads CASSHDRGDSPLHF. In DNA form, the CDR3 reads TGTGCCAGCAGTCATGACAGGGGGGATTCACCCCTCCACTTT. Full variable domain (outside the CDR3, taken from reference TRBV28 and TRBJ1-6): DVKVTQSSRYLVKRTGEKVFLECVQDMDHENMFWYRQDPGLGLRLIYFSYDVKMKEKGDIPEGYSVSREKKERFSLILESASTNQTSMYLCASSHDRGDSPLHFGNGTRLTVT.

The chain employs TRBV6-2 or TRBV6-3 and TRBJ1-1; possibly TRBD1 for D (5 bases). The V gene's germline CDR1 is MNHEY and CDR2 SVGEGT. Trimming left V 0 bases short and J 6 bases short, with 11 bases between. The CDR3 spans 14 residues. The CDR3 is CASSYSGTGAEAFF. In DNA form, the CDR3 reads TGTGCCAGCAGTTACTCAGGGACGGGCGCTGAAGCTTTCTTT.

There are a few counts of this clonotype. This chain connects TRBV20-1 to TRBJ2-5; TRBD2 matches 14 bases. V dropped 6 bases and J dropped 5; count of bases not matched to a gene: 8. Germline V gene sequence: CDR1 DFQATT, CDR2 SNEGSKA (reference sequence). The CDR3 has 15 residues. CDR3 coding DNA: TGCAGTGCACCGACTAGCGGGGGGGGCGGGGAGACCCAGTACTTC. Protein product: CSAPTSGGGGETQYF.

V usage is TRBV7-3 and J usage is TRBJ2-6, with TRBD1 identical over 9 bases. V was clipped by 5 bases and J by 2 bases; unmatched bases: 4. The germline V gene encodes CDR1 SGHTA and CDR2 FQGTGA. The CDR3 contains 16 residues. CDR3: CASSARQGAGANVLTF. The CDR3 DNA follows: TGTGCCAGCAGCGCGCGACAGGGGGCTGGGGCCAACGTCCTGACTTTC.

This clonotype was counted ten times or more. This rearrangement joins TRBV4-2 to TRBJ2-1, with 12 bases that match TRBD2. V dropped 0 bases and J dropped 7; count of bases not matched to a gene: 13. Germline V gives CDR1 LGHNA, CDR2 YNFKEQ. The CDR3 contains 19 residues. DNA of the CDR3: TGTGCCAGCAGCCAAGAAACTAGCGGGGGGCCAGGGCGTGTGAATGAGCAGTTCTTC. This codes for CASSQETSGGPGRVNEQFF.

This clonotype was seen ten or more times. The V and J genes are TRBV29-1 and TRBJ2-5, with D hard to call. Germline CDR1 SQVTM, CDR2 ANQGSEA. The CDR3 has 11 amino acids. V shed 8 bases and J shed 3 bases, with 10 bases lying between them. The CDR3 nucleotides are TGCAGCACCTTGACGGAAGAGACCCAGTACTTC. It specifies CSTLTEETQYF.

V is TRBV6-1 and J is TRBJ2-7, with 12 bases aligning to TRBD1. The germline V gene encodes CDR1 MNHNS and CDR2 SASEGT. J lost 2 bases, V lost 7 bases, and 3 bases had no gene match. The CDR3 is made up of 14 amino acids. The CDR3 spells CASKWDRGPYEQYF. CDR3 DNA: TGTGCCAGCAAGTGGGACAGGGGGCCCTACGAGCAGTACTTC.

A remark on this clonotype: At one boundary the junction diverges from the germline segment, which might be a read error. The V and J genes are TRBV12-3 or TRBV12-4 and TRBJ2-5, with 9 bases fitting TRBD2. The end of the DNA is better explained by TRBJ2-7, so the J call may be wrong. This CDR3 region has 15 residues. The CDR3 bases are TGTGCCGGCAGTTTCGCTAGCGGGATCCCCTACGAGCAGTACTTC. This encodes CAGSFASGIPYEQYF.

This clonotype was recorded many times. The CDR3 sequence: CASTRTPSSYEQYF. For the CDR3, the DNA is TGTGCCAGCACCAGAACACCGAGCTCCTACGAGCAGTACTTC. This chain links TRBV6-1 with TRBJ2-7; D call uncertain. CDR1 is MNHNS, CDR2 SASEGT, per germline. CDR3 length: 14 residues. V shed 7 bases and J shed 0 bases, with 13 bases lying between them.

This clonotype has a count of ten or more. The gene calls are TRBV11-2 and TRBJ2-3; 9 positions agree with TRBD2. There are 16 residues in the CDR3. J gave up 2 bases and V 3 bases, and 6 bases lay outside the gene matches. Germline V CDR1 and CDR2: SGHAT, FQNNGV. The CDR3 protein is CASSLPGGRATDTQYF. Written as DNA, the CDR3 is TGTGCCAGCAGCTTGCCGGGCGGGAGGGCCACAGATACGCAGTATTTT.

This sequence joins TRBV3-1 and TRBJ1-1; D may be TRBD1 (5 bases). V gave up 4 bases and J gave up 12 bases, with 18 bases separating them. This CDR3 contains 13 residues. Per the germline V gene, CDR1 is LGHDT and CDR2 is YNNKEL (reference sequence). CDR3 sequence (DNA): TGTGCCAGCAGCCCCGAGGGGAGGGACCGAACTTTCTTT. It codes for CASSPEGRDRTFF. The whole variable domain, remainder taken from reference TRBV3-1 and TRBJ1-1, is DTAVSQTPKYLVTQMGNDKSIKCEQNLGHDTMYWYKQDSKKFLKIMFSYNNKELIINETVPNRFSPKSPDKAHLNLHINSLELGDSAVYFCASSPEGRDRTFFGQGTRLTVV.

A remark on this clonotype: At one boundary the junction diverges from the germline segment, which might be a read error. The chain has TRBV4-1 and TRBJ2-7; 7 nucleotides align to TRBD1. The CDR3 has 14 amino acids. Looked up from germline, CDR1 is MGHRA and CDR2 is YSYEKL. CDR3 in amino acids: CAGSQEGDRPEQYF. The CDR3 DNA reads TGCGCCGGCAGCCAAGAGGGGGACAGACCCGAGCAGTACTTC.